One sample yielded the 30 T cell receptor beta chains listed below, sequenced in a study of control samples from healthy donors and cancer patients. Measured with immunoSEQ multiplex PCR; TCRdb has only the in-frame clones, and not every one. Among 400,000 to 450,000 clones listed, 90% were seen once. What was sequenced was PBMCs. Source of these receptors: a man in his forties with head and neck cancer.

The chain links TRBV29-1 to TRBJ2-1; D is possibly TRBD2 (5 bases). Between the trimmed V and J ends, which lost 7 bases and 5 bases, there was a span of 15 bases. CDR3 length: 13 amino acids. In germline, CDR1 is SQVTM, CDR2 ANQGSEA. This CDR3 reads CSGTVRVNNEQFF. The CDR3 DNA follows: TGCAGCGGGACTGTCCGGGTTAACAATGAGCAGTTCTTC.

This chain joins TRBV24-1 and TRBJ2-3; 7 bases are a match to TRBD1. The CDR3 spans 17 residues. The junction had 9 bases not matched to a gene; V was cut back by 4 bases and J by 0 bases. Germline lookup yields CDR1 KGHDR and CDR2 SFDVKD. This CDR3 is CATSERDRDTSTDTQYF. CDR3 DNA: TGTGCCACCAGTGAACGCGACAGGGACACTAGCACAGATACGCAGTATTTT.

The chain employs TRBV4-3 and TRBJ2-2, with D perhaps TRBD1 or TRBD2 (5 bases each). Per germline, CDR1 LGHNA and CDR2 YSLEER. The CDR3 loop spans 15 amino acids. The V end was cut by 8 bases, the J end by 5 bases, with 18 bases between. CDR3 protein: CASRSGQTQTGELFF. The CDR3 DNA sequence: TGCGCCAGCCGCTCGGGGCAGACCCAAACCGGGGAGCTGTTTTTT.

In the case of this clone: The junction and the germline gene differ at one end; a read error may be behind it. This CDR3 is CASSFQQGLVNQSQHF. DNA for the CDR3: TGTGCCAGCAGCTTTCAACAGGGGCTCGTGAATCAGTCCCAGCATTTT. The chain uses TRBV5-6 and TRBJ1-5; 7 bases are shared with TRBD1. This CDR3 has 16 residues. Looked up from germline, CDR1 is SGHDT and CDR2 is YYEEEE.

CDR3 sequence reads: CASSSPVPGVQPQHF. The CDR3 bases are TGTGCCAGCAGTTCCCCGGTTCCAGGGGTTCAGCCCCAGCATTTT. The chain has TRBV28 and TRBJ1-5, with D possibly being TRBD1 (6 bases). With 4 bases removed from V and 6 bases from J, the gap between germline ends came to 16 bases. This CDR3 has 15 residues. Germline CDR1 reads MDHEN; CDR2 reads SYDVKM.

This chain links TRBV10-1 with TRBJ2-1, with 8 bases matching TRBD1. J gave up 8 bases and V 8 bases, and 14 bases lay outside the gene matches. Per germline, CDR1 WNHNN and CDR2 SYGVQD (reference sequence). The CDR3 contains 15 residues. In nucleotides, the CDR3 is TGCGCCAGCTCCGATTACAGGGGGAAGTTCGATGAGCAGTTCTTC. It specifies CASSDYRGKFDEQFF.

The sample holds one count of this clone. This rearrangement joins TRBV20-1 to TRBJ2-3; D remains unclear. The germline V gene has CDR1 DFQATT and CDR2 SNEGSKA (reference sequence). V dropped 3 bases and J dropped 2 bases, with 12 bases sitting between them. The CDR3 has 14 amino acids. CDR3 coding DNA: TGCAGTGCTAGTAGGCCGCTCACCACAGATACGCAGTATTTT. Protein: CSASRPLTTDTQYF.

The V gene is TRBV7-3, the J gene TRBJ2-3; 8 positions match TRBD1. Germline V CDR1 and CDR2: SGHTA, FQGTGA. The CDR3 is made up of 14 amino acids. V was pared by 7 bases and J by 4 bases, with 7 bases of the junction left unmatched. The CDR3: CASTRTGNSDTQYF. CDR3 bases: TGTGCCAGCACCCGGACAGGGAACTCAGATACGCAGTATTTT.

The rearrangement uses TRBV11-2 and TRBJ2-7, with D unresolved. The germline CDR1 and CDR2 sequences are SGHAT and FQNNGV. Trimming shortened V by 0 bases and J by 3 bases, and 6 bases separated the two germline ends. The CDR3 has 13 residues. The CDR3 DNA is TGTGCCAGCAGCTTAGATCCAGGCTACGAGCAGTACTTC. It codes for CASSLDPGYEQYF.

The chain links TRBV19 to TRBJ1-5, with D perhaps matching TRBD1 (5 bases). Germline V gene sequence: CDR1 LNHDA, CDR2 SQIVND (reference sequence). The CDR3 runs 15 residues. Trimming removed 3 bases from V and 6 bases from J, with 15 bases in between. The CDR3 sequence is CASSIDSRGSQPQHF. In DNA, the CDR3 is TGTGCCAGTAGTATCGACAGTAGGGGCAGTCAGCCCCAGCATTTT.

The V gene is TRBV5-4, the J gene TRBJ1-5, with D perhaps matching TRBD1 (5 bases). V dropped 0 bases and J dropped 8 bases, with 6 bases sitting between them. Germline CDR1 and CDR2: SGHNT and YYREEE (reference sequence). The CDR3 runs to 12 residues. The DNA for the CDR3 is TGTGCCAGCAGCTTGGGGGGGGAGCCCCAGCATTTT. Residues: CASSLGGEPQHF.

The chain recombines TRBV4-1 with TRBJ1-1; D is undetermined. Per germline, CDR1 MGHRA and CDR2 YSYEKL. Deletions cut 0 bases from V and 1 base from J, with 12 bases between. The CDR3 sequence is 16 residues long. The chain's CDR3 is CASSQDLIAENTEAFF. The DNA for the CDR3 is TGCGCCAGCAGCCAAGATCTAATCGCGGAGAACACTGAAGCTTTCTTT.

This rearrangement joins TRBV30 to TRBJ2-5; the match to TRBD2 covers 8 bases. The V segment lost 5 bases and the J segment 2 bases; nucleotides outside the gene matches: 10. Looked up from germline, CDR1 is GTSNPN and CDR2 is SVGIG (reference sequence). The CDR3 has 15 residues. Here the CDR3 reads CAWYTGTSSQETQYF. In DNA form, the CDR3 reads TGTGCCTGGTATACTGGGACTAGTTCACAAGAGACCCAGTACTTC.

DNA for the CDR3: TGTGCCAGCAGCCTCGGGGGGGCCGCTCAGCCCCAGCATTTT. Amino acid sequence: CASSLGGAAQPQHF. The rearrangement links TRBV11-1 to TRBJ1-5; D possibly corresponds to TRBD1 (6 bases). Germline V CDR1 and CDR2: SGHAT, FQDESV (reference sequence). Trimming cost V 5 bases and J 6 bases, with 14 bases left between them. This CDR3 spans 14 amino acids.

This chain joins TRBV19 and TRBJ2-7, with TRBD2 identical over 9 bases. The CDR3 runs 14 residues. Trimming at V came to 6 bases and at J to 4 bases, leaving 7 bases not matched to a gene. Germline V gene data show CDR1 as LNHDA and CDR2 as SQIVND (reference sequence). Here the CDR3 DNA reads TGTGCCAGTAGCATCGCGGGGGGGACATACGAGCAGTACTTC. Its translation is CASSIAGGTYEQYF.

V usage is TRBV11-3 and J usage is TRBJ2-1; D may be TRBD2 (5 bases). Germline V gene data show CDR1 as SGHNT and CDR2 as YENEEA. V dropped 1 base and J dropped 4 bases, with 8 bases sitting between them. The CDR3 sequence is 14 residues long. The CDR3 region is CASSLVPGYNEQFF. The CDR3 DNA reads TGTGCCAGCAGCTTAGTTCCGGGATACAATGAGCAGTTCTTC. The full variable domain, its missing parts supplied by reference TRBV11-3 and TRBJ2-1, is EAGVVQSPRYKIIEKKQPVAFWCNPISGHNTLYWYLQNLGQGPELLIRYENEEAVDDSQLPKDRFSAERLKGVDSTLKIQPAELGDSAVYLCASSLVPGYNEQFFGPGTRLTVL.

The chain is built from TRBV14 and TRBJ2-1, with 8 bases that match TRBD2. The CDR3 is 14 amino acids. V gave up 4 bases and J gave up 7 bases; unmatched junction bases: 6. Per germline, CDR1 SGHDN and CDR2 FVKESK. CDR3 coding DNA: TGTGCCAGCAGCCGGCGGGGGGAATTGAATGAGCAGTTCTTC. It yields the protein CASSRRGELNEQFF.

The chain recombines TRBV7-2 with TRBJ2-5; D is unresolved. The CDR3 is 12 amino acids. The ends were cut back, 1 base at V and 9 bases at J, with 9 bases in the middle. Germline CDR1 SGHTA, CDR2 FQGNSA. The CDR3 nucleotides are TGTGCCAGCAGCTTAGAAGGGCGGTCCCAGTACTTC. It codes for CASSLEGRSQYF.

This chain joins TRBV19 and TRBJ1-5, with D possibly TRBD1 on 5 matching bases. The CDR3 totals 14 residues. In germline, CDR1 is LNHDA, CDR2 SQIVND (reference sequence). V shed 6 bases and J shed 7 bases, with 16 bases lying between them. CDR3 nucleotides: TGTGCCAGTAGAACAGGAGGATCGAGGCAGCCCCAGCATTTT. Protein sequence: CASRTGGSRQPQHF.

The V call is TRBV6-1, the J call TRBJ2-1; the D is unclear. The CDR3 contains 14 residues. Looked up from germline, CDR1 is MNHNS and CDR2 is SASEGT. The V gene lost 3 bases and the J gene lost 9 bases, with 15 bases spanning the gap. The DNA of the CDR3 is TGTGCCAGCAGTGATGGGATGCCGCAGGTTGAGCAGTTCTTC. Amino acids: CASSDGMPQVEQFF.

This chain's CDR3 is CASSLGFSGGRDTQYF. The CDR3 DNA reads as TGTGCCAGCAGTTTAGGTTTTAGCGGGGGGAGAGATACGCAGTATTTT. The chain links TRBV28 to TRBJ2-3; 10 nucleotides align to TRBD2. This CDR3 is built from 16 residues. The germline gives CDR1 MDHEN, CDR2 SYDVKM. V was clipped by 2 bases and J by 5 bases; unmatched bases: 7.

The V gene is TRBV3-1 (or the pseudogene TRBV3-2), the J gene TRBJ2-6, with D perhaps matching TRBD2 (6 bases). The germline V gene has CDR1 LGHDT and CDR2 YNNKEL (reference sequence). V lost 1 base and J lost 3, with 10 bases in between. The CDR3 loop spans 16 amino acids. The CDR3, as DNA: TGTGCCAGCAGCCAAGTCCGGGGAGGTGGGGCCAACGTCCTGACTTTC. Its protein product is CASSQVRGGGANVLTF.

The genes are TRBV9 and TRBJ2-7, with D possibly being TRBD1 or TRBD2 (5 bases each). This CDR3 spans 12 amino acids. Germline V gene lookup returns CDR1 SGDLS and CDR2 YYNGEE. Trimming removed 4 bases from V and 6 bases from J, with 11 bases in between. DNA of the CDR3: TGTGCCAGCAGCTCCGGGACCTCCGAGCAGTACTTC. Protein: CASSSGTSEQYF.

The chain carries TRBV5-6 and TRBJ1-5; TRBD1 might be the D (5 bases). Looked up from germline, CDR1 is SGHDT and CDR2 is YYEEEE. The CDR3 has 13 amino acids. Trimming took off 4 bases at V and 5 bases at J, with 10 bases between the two ends. Written as DNA, the CDR3 is TGTGCCAGCAGCCCGCAGGGAGATCAGCCCCAGCATTTT. Translated, it gives CASSPQGDQPQHF.

This clone was picked up a small number of times. The genes are TRBV7-6 and TRBJ2-2, with 10 bases that match TRBD2. Germline loops: CDR1 SGHVS, CDR2 FNYEAQ. V lost 3 bases to trimming and J lost 4 bases; unmatched junction nucleotides: 8. CDR3 length equals 17 residues. The CDR3 here is CASSLGAGGPGTGELFF. CDR3 coding DNA: TGTGCCAGCAGCTTGGGAGCGGGGGGGCCGGGCACCGGGGAGCTGTTTTTT.

The chain carries TRBV28 and TRBJ2-1; TRBD2 aligns across 12 bases. The germline gives CDR1 MDHEN, CDR2 SYDVKM. This CDR3 has 15 amino acids. Trimming cost V 6 bases and J 3 bases; bases outside gene matches: 3. CDR3 sequence (DNA): TGTGCCAGCAGCCCTAGCGGGGGGGTCTACAATGAGCAGTTCTTC. It codes for CASSPSGGVYNEQFF.

V and J are TRBV27 and TRBJ2-5, with D perhaps TRBD2 (6 bases). Trimming shortened V by 4 bases and J by 11 bases, and 11 bases separated the two germline ends. The CDR3 is 11 amino acids. Germline-derived CDR1 and CDR2 are MNHEY and SMNVEV (reference sequence). Here the CDR3 DNA reads TGTGCCAGCAGTTGGGGACTGCCGCAGTACTTC. Amino acids: CASSWGLPQYF.

A few counts support this clone. The genes are TRBV30 and TRBJ1-6; 10 nucleotides agree with TRBD1. Germline trimming cut 3 bases from V and 12 bases from J; bases unmatched to any gene: 5. Germline CDR1 and CDR2: GTSNPN and SVGIG (reference sequence). This CDR3 has 13 amino acids. CDR3 in DNA: TGTGCCTGGAGCCAAGACAGGGGGCGACCCCTCCACTTT. It translates to CAWSQDRGRPLHF. Combining the CDR3 with reference TRBV30 and TRBJ1-6 gives the whole variable domain SQTIHQWPATLVQPVGSPLSLECTVEGTSNPNLYWYRQAAGRGLQLLFYSVGIGQISSEVPQNLSASRPQDRQFILSSKKLLLSDSGFYLCAWSQDRGRPLHFGNGTRLTVT.

The sample holds one count of this clone. J is TRBJ1-2 and V is TRBV6-4, with TRBD1 matching 7 bases. V was clipped by 2 bases and J by 4 bases; unmatched bases: 1. The germline gives CDR1 MRHNA, CDR2 SNTAGT. This CDR3 has 13 residues. This CDR3 reads CASSDDRVYGYTF. The CDR3, as DNA: TGTGCCAGCAGTGACGACAGGGTCTATGGCTACACCTTC.

This clone is a singleton in its sample. This chain uses TRBV9 with TRBJ2-2; D unresolved. CDR1 and CDR2 (germline): SGDLS, YYNGEE. The CDR3 covers 14 residues. The V end was cut by 5 bases, the J end by 3 bases, with 11 bases between. CDR3 sequence (DNA): TGTGCCAGCAGGAGGCGGATGGACACCGGGGAGCTGTTTTTT. This codes for CASRRRMDTGELFF. Drawing the rest from reference TRBV9 and TRBJ2-2, the complete variable domain is DSGVTQTPKHLITATGQRVTLRCSPRSGDLSVYWYQQSLDQGLQFLIQYYNGEERAKGNILERFSAQQFPDLHSELNLSSLELGDSALYFCASRRRMDTGELFFGEGSRLTVL.